The 10 T cell receptor beta chains below come from one sample, sequenced in a study of blood T cell repertoires in COVID-19 (dated by TCRdb to 2020 to 2021). The library was made by the immunoSEQ multiplex PCR assay. TCRdb provides this immuneACCESS table in a form limited to in-frame rearrangements. Some clones are lacking; in checked studies, under half of them reflect an unresolved V gene, and why the rest are absent is not known. The sample has approximately 260,000 clones on record, about nine tenths of them singletons. 2% to 2.5% of the sample rests with the top ten. The specimen was peripheral blood. These receptor sequences come from a middle-aged man with acute or convalescent COVID-19.

This clone has a handful of counts. J is TRBJ2-7 and V is TRBV11-2; 9 bases agree with TRBD1. From germline, CDR1 is SGHAT and CDR2 FQNNGV. This CDR3 is built from 16 residues. With V trimmed by 4 bases and J by 1 base, 8 bases remained unmatched. The CDR3 loop is CASSSRPGQGSYEQYF. CDR3 coding DNA: TGTGCCAGCAGCTCAAGGCCGGGACAGGGATCCTACGAGCAGTACTTC.

The CDR3 region is CAISGGITQGEKLFF. CDR3 in DNA: TGTGCCATCAGTGGTGGTATCACCCAGGGGGAAAAACTGTTTTTT. The chain recombines TRBV10-3 with TRBJ1-4; perhaps TRBD1 as D (6 bases). CDR3 length: 15 residues. V was shortened by 4 bases and J by 8 bases, with 17 bases between the two germline ends. Per the germline V gene, CDR1 is ENHRY and CDR2 is SYGVKD.

This chain uses TRBV19 with TRBJ1-2; D may be TRBD1 (5 bases). CDR3 length equals 13 residues. CDR1 and CDR2 from the germline V gene are LNHDA and SQIVND (reference sequence). V was cut by 1 base and J by 8 bases, with 11 bases left in between. CDR3 residues: CASSIGAGMGYTF. In DNA form, the CDR3 reads TGTGCCAGTAGTATAGGGGCAGGGATGGGCTACACCTTC.

The V and J genes are TRBV30 and TRBJ2-7, with 7 bases that match TRBD2. Germline V gene lookup returns CDR1 GTSNPN and CDR2 SVGIG (reference sequence). CDR3 length equals 14 residues. Unmatched junction bases numbered 3, after V lost 0 bases and J lost 1 base. The CDR3: CAWSVWGGSYEQYF. The CDR3 DNA sequence: TGTGCCTGGAGTGTATGGGGAGGGTCCTACGAGCAGTACTTC.

The chain joins TRBV6-5 to TRBJ2-7, with D unresolved. The CDR3 is 14 amino acids. Germline CDR1 reads MNHEY; CDR2 reads SVGAGI. V lost 0 bases, J lost 3 bases, and 9 bases lay in between. CDR3 residues: CASSYSRASYEQYF. The CDR3 DNA sequence: TGTGCCAGCAGTTACTCGAGAGCGAGCTACGAGCAGTACTTC.

This rearrangement joins TRBV25-1 to TRBJ2-1; 14 bases fit TRBD2. Germline V gene data show CDR1 as MGHDK and CDR2 as SYGVNS. The trim removed 6 bases at V and 8 bases at J, leaving 6 bases unmatched. The CDR3 length is 15 residues. In nucleotides, the CDR3 is TGTGCCAGCAGAACGACTAGCGGGGGGGCCGATGAGCAGTTCTTC. Translation: CASRTTSGGADEQFF.

J is TRBJ2-3 and V is TRBV6-6; D possibly corresponds to TRBD2 (7 bases). Looked up from germline, CDR1 is MNHNY and CDR2 is SVGAGI (reference sequence). The CDR3 spans 16 residues. The V and J ends lost 6 bases and 6 bases respectively, with 22 bases between them. Here the CDR3 DNA reads TGTGCCAGCAGGACTACAAGCGGGGACAATGAGGATACGCAGTATTTT. This encodes CASRTTSGDNEDTQYF.

This clone has just one count. CDR3 amino acids: CASSPGGARADTQYF. The CDR3 bases are TGTGCCAGCAGCCCCGGGGGGGCTCGGGCAGATACGCAGTATTTT. V usage is TRBV3-1 (or the pseudogene TRBV3-2) and J usage is TRBJ2-3, with 8 bases matching TRBD2. The CDR3 consists of 15 residues. Germline assignment: CDR1 LGHDT and CDR2 YNNKEL (reference sequence). V gave up 4 bases and J gave up 4 bases; unmatched junction bases: 7.

This chain links TRBV15 with TRBJ2-3; D is unresolved. Germline-derived CDR1 and CDR2 are LNHNV and YYDKDF (reference sequence). This CDR3 is 14 amino acids long. V dropped 6 bases and J dropped 7 bases, with 17 bases sitting between them. The CDR3 DNA reads as TGTGCCACCAGAGTAGGTTCAGTAGCCAATACGCAGTATTTT. Translated: CATRVGSVANTQYF.

This chain connects TRBV7-2 to TRBJ2-2; TRBD2 matches at 8 bases. The CDR3 sequence is 15 residues long. The ends lost 5 bases at V and 6 bases at J; junction bases unmatched: 8. Germline V gene lookup returns CDR1 SGHTA and CDR2 FQGNSA. The CDR3 spells CASSPLGTRPGELFF. The CDR3 region has the DNA TGTGCCAGCAGCCCCCTTGGGACTAGGCCCGGGGAGCTGTTTTTT. Based on the CDR3 plus reference TRBV7-2 and TRBJ2-2, the full variable domain is GAGVSQSPSNKVTEKGKDVELRCDPISGHTALYWYRQSLGQGLEFLIYFQGNSAPDKSGLPSDRFSAERTGGSVSTLTIQRTQQEDSAVYLCASSPLGTRPGELFFGEGSRLTVL.